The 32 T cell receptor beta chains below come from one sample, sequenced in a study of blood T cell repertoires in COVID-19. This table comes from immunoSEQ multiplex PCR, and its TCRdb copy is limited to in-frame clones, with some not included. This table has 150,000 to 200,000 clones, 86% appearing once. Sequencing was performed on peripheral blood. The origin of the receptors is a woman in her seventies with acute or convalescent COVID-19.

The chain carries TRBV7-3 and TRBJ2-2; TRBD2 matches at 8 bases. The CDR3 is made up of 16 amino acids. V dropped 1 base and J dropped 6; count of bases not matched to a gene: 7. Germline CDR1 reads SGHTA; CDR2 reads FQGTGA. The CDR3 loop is CASSLKWGLGPGELFF. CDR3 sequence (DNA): TGTGCCAGCAGCTTAAAGTGGGGACTAGGTCCCGGGGAGCTGTTTTTT.

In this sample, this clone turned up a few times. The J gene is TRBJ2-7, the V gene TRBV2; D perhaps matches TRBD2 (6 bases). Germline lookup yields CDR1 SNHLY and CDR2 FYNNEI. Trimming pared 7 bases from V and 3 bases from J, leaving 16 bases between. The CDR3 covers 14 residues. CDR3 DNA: TGTGCCAGCACCATCGGGGGAGGATACTACGAGCAGTACTTC. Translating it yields CASTIGGGYYEQYF.

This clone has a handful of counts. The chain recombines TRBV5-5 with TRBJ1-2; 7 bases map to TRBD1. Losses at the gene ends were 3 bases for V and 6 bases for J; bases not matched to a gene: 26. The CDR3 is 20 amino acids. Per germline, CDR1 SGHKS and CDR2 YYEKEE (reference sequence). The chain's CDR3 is CASSSIGTLGRYRGWNGYTF. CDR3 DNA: TGTGCCAGCAGCTCAATAGGTACGCTAGGTCGATACAGGGGATGGAATGGCTACACCTTC.

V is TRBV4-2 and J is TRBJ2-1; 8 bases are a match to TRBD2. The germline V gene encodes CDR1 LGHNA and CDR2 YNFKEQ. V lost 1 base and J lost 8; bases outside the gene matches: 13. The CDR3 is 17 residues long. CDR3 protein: CASSQVLRGGMFDEQFF. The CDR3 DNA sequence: TGTGCCAGCAGCCAAGTTTTACGGGGGGGCATGTTCGATGAGCAGTTCTTC.

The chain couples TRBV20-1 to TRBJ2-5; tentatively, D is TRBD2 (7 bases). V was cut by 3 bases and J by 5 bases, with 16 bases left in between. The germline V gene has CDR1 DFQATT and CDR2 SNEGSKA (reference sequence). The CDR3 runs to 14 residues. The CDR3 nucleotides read TGCAGTGCTAGTCCCGCCAGGGGAGGGGAGACCCAGTACTTC. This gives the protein CSASPARGGETQYF.

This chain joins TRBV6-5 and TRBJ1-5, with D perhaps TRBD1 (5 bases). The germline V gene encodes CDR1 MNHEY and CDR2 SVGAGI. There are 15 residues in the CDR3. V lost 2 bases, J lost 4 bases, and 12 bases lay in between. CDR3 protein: CASSYTQGLNQPQHF. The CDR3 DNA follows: TGTGCCAGCAGTTACACCCAGGGCCTAAATCAGCCCCAGCATTTT.

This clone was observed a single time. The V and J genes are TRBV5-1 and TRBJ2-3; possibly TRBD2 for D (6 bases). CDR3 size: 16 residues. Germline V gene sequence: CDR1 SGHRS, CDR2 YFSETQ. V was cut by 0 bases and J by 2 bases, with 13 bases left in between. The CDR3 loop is CASSLDGSSYTDTQYF. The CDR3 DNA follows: TGCGCCAGCAGCTTGGACGGGAGTTCCTACACAGATACGCAGTATTTT.

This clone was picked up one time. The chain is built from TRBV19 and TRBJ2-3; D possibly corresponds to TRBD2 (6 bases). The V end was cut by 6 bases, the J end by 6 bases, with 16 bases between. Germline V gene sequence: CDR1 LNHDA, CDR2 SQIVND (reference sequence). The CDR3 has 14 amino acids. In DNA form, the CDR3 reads TGTGCCAGTAGGATGCGGGGCTCCGGTGATACGCAGTATTTT. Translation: CASRMRGSGDTQYF.

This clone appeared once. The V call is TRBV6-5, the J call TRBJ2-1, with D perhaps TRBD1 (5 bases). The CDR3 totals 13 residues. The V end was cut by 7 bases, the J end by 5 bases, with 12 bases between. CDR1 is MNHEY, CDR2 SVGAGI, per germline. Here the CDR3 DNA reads TGTGCCAGCAAACCCGACAGTAACAATGAGCAGTTCTTC. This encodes CASKPDSNNEQFF.

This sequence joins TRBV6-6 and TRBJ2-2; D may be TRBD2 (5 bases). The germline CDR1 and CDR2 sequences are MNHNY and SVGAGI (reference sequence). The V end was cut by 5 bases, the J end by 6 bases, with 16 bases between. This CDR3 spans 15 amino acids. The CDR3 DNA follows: TGTGCCAGCAGTCAAGGTGGGAGTGTCGCCGGGGAGCTGTTTTTT. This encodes CASSQGGSVAGELFF.

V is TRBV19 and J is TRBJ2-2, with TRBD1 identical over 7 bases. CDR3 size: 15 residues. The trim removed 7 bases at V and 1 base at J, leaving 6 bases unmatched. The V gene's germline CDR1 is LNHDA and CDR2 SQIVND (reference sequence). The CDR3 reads CASTTTGRNTGELFF. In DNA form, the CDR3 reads TGTGCCAGTACTACGACAGGGAGGAACACCGGGGAGCTGTTTTTT.

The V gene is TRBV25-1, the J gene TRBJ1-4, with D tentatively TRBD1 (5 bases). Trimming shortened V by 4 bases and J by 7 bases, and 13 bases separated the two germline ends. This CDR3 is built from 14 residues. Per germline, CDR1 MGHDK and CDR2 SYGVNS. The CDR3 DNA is TGTGCCAGCAGTGTGCAGGGTTCGGGTGAAAAACTGTTTTTT. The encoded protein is CASSVQGSGEKLFF.

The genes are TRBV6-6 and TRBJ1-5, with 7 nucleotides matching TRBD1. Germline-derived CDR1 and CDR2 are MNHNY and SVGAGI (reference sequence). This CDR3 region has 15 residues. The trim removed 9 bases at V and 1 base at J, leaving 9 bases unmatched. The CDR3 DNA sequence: TGTGCCAGTAAGGGAACAGGGGACAGCAATCAGCCCCAGCATTTT. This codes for CASKGTGDSNQPQHF.

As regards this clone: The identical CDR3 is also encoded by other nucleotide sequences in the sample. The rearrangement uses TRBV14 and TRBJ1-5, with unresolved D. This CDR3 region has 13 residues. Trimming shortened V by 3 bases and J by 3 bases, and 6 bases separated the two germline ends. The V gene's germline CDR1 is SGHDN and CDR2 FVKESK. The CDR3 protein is CASSQGLNQPQHF. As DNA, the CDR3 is TGTGCCAGCAGCCAGGGCCTCAATCAGCCCCAGCATTTT. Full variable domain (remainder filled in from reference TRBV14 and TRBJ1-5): EAGVTQFPSHSVIEKGQTVTLRCDPISGHDNLYWYRRVMGKEIKFLLHFVKESKQDESGMPNNRFLAERTGGTYSTLKVQPAELEDSGVYFCASSQGLNQPQHFGDGTRLSIL.

The CDR3 coding sequence is TGTGCCAGCAGCCAAGGGCAGGCGGGTTATGGCTACACCTTC. Amino acid sequence: CASSQGQAGYGYTF. The chain carries TRBV3-1 (or the pseudogene TRBV3-2) and TRBJ1-2; D is unresolved. Per germline, CDR1 LGHDT and CDR2 YNNKEL (reference sequence). V lost 1 base to trimming and J lost 5 bases, with 11 bases between them. CDR3 length: 14 residues.

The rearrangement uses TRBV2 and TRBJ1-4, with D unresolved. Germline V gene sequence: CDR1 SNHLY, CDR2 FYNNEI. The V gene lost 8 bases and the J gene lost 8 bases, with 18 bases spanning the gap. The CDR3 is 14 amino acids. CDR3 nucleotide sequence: TGTGCCAGCGCGGACTCACTCGGAGGGGAAAAACTGTTTTTT. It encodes CASADSLGGEKLFF.

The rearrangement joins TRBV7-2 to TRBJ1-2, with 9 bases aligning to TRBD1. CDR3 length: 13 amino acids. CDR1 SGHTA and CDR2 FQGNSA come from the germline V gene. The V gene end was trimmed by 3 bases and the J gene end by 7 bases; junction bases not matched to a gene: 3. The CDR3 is CASSLGQGSGYTF. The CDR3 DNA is TGTGCCAGCAGCTTGGGACAGGGTAGTGGCTACACCTTC.

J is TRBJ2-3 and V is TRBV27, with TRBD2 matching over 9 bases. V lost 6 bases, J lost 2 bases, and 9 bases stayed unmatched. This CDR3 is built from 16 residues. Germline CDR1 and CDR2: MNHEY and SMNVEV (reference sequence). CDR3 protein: CASSPSAGGPTDTQYF. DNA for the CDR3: TGTGCCAGCAGCCCCAGTGCGGGAGGGCCCACAGATACGCAGTATTTT.

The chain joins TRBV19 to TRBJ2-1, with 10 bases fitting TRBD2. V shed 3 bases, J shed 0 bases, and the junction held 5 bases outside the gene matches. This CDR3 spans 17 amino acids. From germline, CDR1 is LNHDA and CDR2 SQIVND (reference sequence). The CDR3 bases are TGTGCCAGTAGTATCAGCGGGAGGGCTAGCTCCTACAATGAGCAGTTCTTC. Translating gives CASSISGRASSYNEQFF.

CDR3 DNA sequence: TGTGCCAGCAGGGGCAGGGGACGGGCCTACAATGAGCAGTTCTTC. Its protein is CASRGRGRAYNEQFF. This sequence joins TRBV6-5 and TRBJ2-1, with a tentative D call TRBD1 (6 bases). The CDR3 runs to 15 residues. The V end lost 6 bases, the J end lost 2 bases, and 14 bases lay between the germline ends. CDR1 and CDR2 (germline): MNHEY, SVGAGI.

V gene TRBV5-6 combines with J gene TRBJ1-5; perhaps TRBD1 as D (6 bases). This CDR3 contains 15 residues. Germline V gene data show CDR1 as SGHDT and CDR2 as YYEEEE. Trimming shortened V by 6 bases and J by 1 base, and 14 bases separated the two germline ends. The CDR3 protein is CASNNWGLSNQPQHF. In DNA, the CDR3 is TGTGCCAGCAACAATTGGGGGCTCAGCAATCAGCCCCAGCATTTT.

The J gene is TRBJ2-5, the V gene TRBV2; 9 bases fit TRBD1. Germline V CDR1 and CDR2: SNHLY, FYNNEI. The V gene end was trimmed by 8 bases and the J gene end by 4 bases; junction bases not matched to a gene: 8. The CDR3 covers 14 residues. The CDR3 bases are TGTGCCAGCCGAAAGACAGGGGGGGGAGAGACCCAGTACTTC. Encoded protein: CASRKTGGGETQYF.

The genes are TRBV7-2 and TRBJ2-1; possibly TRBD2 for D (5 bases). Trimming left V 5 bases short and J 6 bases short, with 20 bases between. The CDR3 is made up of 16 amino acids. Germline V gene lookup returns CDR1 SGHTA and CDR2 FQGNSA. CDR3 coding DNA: TGTGCCAGCAGCCCCGAAAGACCTTTTCGGGGCAATGAGCAGTTCTTC. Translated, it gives CASSPERPFRGNEQFF.

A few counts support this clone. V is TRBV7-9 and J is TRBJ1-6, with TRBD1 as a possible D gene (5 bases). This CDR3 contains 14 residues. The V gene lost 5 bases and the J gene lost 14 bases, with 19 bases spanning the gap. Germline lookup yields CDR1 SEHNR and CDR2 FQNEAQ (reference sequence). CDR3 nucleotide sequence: TGTGCCAGCAGCGCCCCTCTAACAGGCTCGACCCTCCACTTT. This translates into CASSAPLTGSTLHF.

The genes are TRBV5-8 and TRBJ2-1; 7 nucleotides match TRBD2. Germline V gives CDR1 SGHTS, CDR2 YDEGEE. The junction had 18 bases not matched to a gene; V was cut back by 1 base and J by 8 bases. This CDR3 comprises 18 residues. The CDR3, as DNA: TGTGCCAGCAGCTTGCCCCCCCGGCTAGCGGTCAACAGCGATGAGCAGTTCTTC. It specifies CASSLPPRLAVNSDEQFF.

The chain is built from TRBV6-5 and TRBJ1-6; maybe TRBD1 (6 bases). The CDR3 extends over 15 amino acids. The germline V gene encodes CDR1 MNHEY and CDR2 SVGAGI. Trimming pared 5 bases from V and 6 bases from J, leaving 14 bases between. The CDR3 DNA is TGTGCCAGCAGTCCCCCCGGGGGGCTTAATTCACCCCTCCACTTT. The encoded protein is CASSPPGGLNSPLHF.

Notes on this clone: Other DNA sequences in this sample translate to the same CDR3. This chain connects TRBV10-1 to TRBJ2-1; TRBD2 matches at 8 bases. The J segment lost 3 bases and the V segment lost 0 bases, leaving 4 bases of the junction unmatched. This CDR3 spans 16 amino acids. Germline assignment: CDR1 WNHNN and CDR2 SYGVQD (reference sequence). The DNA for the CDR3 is TGCGCCAGCAGTGAGTCGGGTGCGGGAGGCTACAATGAGCAGTTCTTC. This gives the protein CASSESGAGGYNEQFF.

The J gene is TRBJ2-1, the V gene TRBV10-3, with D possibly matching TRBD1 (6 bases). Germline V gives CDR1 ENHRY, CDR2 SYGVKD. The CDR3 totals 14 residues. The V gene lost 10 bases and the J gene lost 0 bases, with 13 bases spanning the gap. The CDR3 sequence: CATVPGDSYNEQFF. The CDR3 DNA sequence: TGTGCCACTGTTCCAGGGGACTCCTACAATGAGCAGTTCTTC.

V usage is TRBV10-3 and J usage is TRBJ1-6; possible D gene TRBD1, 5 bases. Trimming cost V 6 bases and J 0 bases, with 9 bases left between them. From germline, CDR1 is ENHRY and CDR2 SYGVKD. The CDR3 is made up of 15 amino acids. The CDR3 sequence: CAIRGGDSYNSPLHF. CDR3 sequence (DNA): TGTGCCATCAGGGGGGGGGACTCCTATAATTCACCCCTCCACTTT.

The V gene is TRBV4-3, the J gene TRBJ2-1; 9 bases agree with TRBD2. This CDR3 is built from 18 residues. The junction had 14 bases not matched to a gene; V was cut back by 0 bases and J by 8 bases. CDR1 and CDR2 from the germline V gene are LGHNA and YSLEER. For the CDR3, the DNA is TGCGCCAGCAGCCAAGAACCCCCGCCTAGCGGGATTGTTGATGAGCAGTTCTTC. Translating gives CASSQEPPPSGIVDEQFF.

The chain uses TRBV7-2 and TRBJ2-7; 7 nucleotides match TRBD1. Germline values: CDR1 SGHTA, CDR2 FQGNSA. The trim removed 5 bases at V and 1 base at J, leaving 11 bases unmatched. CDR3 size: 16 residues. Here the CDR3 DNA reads TGTGCCAGCAGCCACCCAGGGGGAAGTAGATCCTACGAGCAGTACTTC. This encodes CASSHPGGSRSYEQYF.

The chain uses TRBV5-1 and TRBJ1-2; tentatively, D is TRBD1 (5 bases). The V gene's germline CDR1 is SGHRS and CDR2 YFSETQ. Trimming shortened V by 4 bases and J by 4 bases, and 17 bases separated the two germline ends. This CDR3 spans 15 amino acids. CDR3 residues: CASSPGGLRGYGYTF. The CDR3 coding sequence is TGCGCCAGCAGCCCTGGAGGGTTAAGGGGCTATGGCTACACCTTC.